These T cell receptor beta chains were read from a single sample in a study of T-cell reconstitution after alpha-beta-depleted transplantation in children. One entry per CDR3 protein, called by TCRdb with MiXCR from the PCR reads. The sample consists of roughly 400,000 distinct CDR3 sequences, about 20% of them appearing once. The specimen was PBMCs from the stem cell graft donor, collected from the stem cell graft. Receptors originate from a human donor who donated a stem cell graft to a child with acute myeloid leukemia. The CDR3 runs from the conserved cysteine through the conserved F or W. Each record gives: clone size, J gene, V gene, D gene, CDR3 DNA, CDR3 protein. D genes are given only for firm matches. Part of the rows lack a size; the others show once, few, many or a class for expanded clones.

abundance: few
j_gene: TRBJ1-5
v_gene: TRBV5-1
d_gene: NA
CDR3nt: TGCGCCAGCAGCTCAGGGGATTATAGCAATCAGCCCCAGCATTTT
CDR3aa: CASSSGDYSNQPQHF

abundance: few
j_gene: TRBJ2-1
v_gene: TRBV28
d_gene: NA
CDR3nt: TGTGCCAGCACTAGGCTTTGGGACAATGAGCAGTTCTTC
CDR3aa: CASTRLWDNEQFF

abundance: few
j_gene: TRBJ2-7
v_gene: TRBV20-1
d_gene: TRBD2
CDR3nt: TGCAGTGCTAGGAGGGCCCTAGCGGGAGGTCTCGAGCAGTACTTC
CDR3aa: CSARRALAGGLEQYF

abundance: many
j_gene: TRBJ1-4
v_gene: TRBV29-1
d_gene: NA
CDR3nt: TGCAGCGCTTCGACTCAACCTAATGAAAAACTGTTTTTT
CDR3aa: CSASTQPNEKLFF

abundance: many
j_gene: TRBJ2-1
v_gene: TRBV20-1
d_gene: NA
CDR3nt: TGCAGTGCTAGAGACGGCTGGAGGGACGCAAATGAGCAGTTCTTC
CDR3aa: CSARDGWRDANEQFF

abundance: few
j_gene: TRBJ2-2
v_gene: TRBV5-1
d_gene: TRBD1
CDR3nt: TGCGCCAGCAGCTCGGGACAGGGTAGCACCGGGGAGCTGTTTTTT
CDR3aa: CASSSGQGSTGELFF

abundance: NA
j_gene: TRBJ2-7
v_gene: TRBV6-5
d_gene: TRBD2
CDR3nt: TGTGCCAGCAGTTACGATTTTCCCCTAGCGGGAGCCATCCCCTACGAGCAGTACTTC
CDR3aa: CASSYDFPLAGAIPYEQYF

abundance: few
j_gene: TRBJ2-5
v_gene: TRBV28
d_gene: TRBD1
CDR3nt: TGTGCCAGCAGTGGACAGGGGGAACAAGAGACCCAGTACTTC
CDR3aa: CASSGQGEQETQYF

abundance: NA
j_gene: TRBJ2-5
v_gene: TRBV20-1
d_gene: TRBD2
CDR3nt: TGCAGTGCTAGACTAGCGGGAGGACCACAGTACTTC
CDR3aa: CSARLAGGPQYF

abundance: NA
j_gene: TRBJ2-7
v_gene: TRBV27
d_gene: NA
CDR3nt: TGTGCCAGCAGTTTATCGATGGGCTGGACCTACGAGCAGTACTTC
CDR3aa: CASSLSMGWTYEQYF

abundance: NA
j_gene: TRBJ1-6
v_gene: TRBV12-3/TRBV12-4
d_gene: NA
CDR3nt: TGTGCCAGCAGCCCGGTGGAGTATTCACCCCTCCACTTT
CDR3aa: CASSPVEYSPLHF

abundance: few
j_gene: TRBJ2-7
v_gene: TRBV10-1
d_gene: NA
CDR3nt: TGCGCCAGCACCGCGGGGAATCTTAATCGGATATACGAGCAGTACTTC
CDR3aa: CASTAGNLNRIYEQYF

abundance: NA
j_gene: TRBJ2-1
v_gene: TRBV20-1
d_gene: TRBD2
CDR3nt: TGCAGTGCTAGATCTACTAGCGGCAATGAGCAGTTCTTC
CDR3aa: CSARSTSGNEQFF

abundance: NA
j_gene: TRBJ2-7
v_gene: TRBV5-1
d_gene: TRBD2
CDR3nt: TGCGCCAGCAGCTATCTAGCGGGTAGCGAGCAGTACTTC
CDR3aa: CASSYLAGSEQYF

abundance: few
j_gene: TRBJ2-7
v_gene: TRBV4-1
d_gene: NA
CDR3nt: TGCGCCAGCAGCTTTAACACAGGCTACTCCTACGAGCAGTACTTC
CDR3aa: CASSFNTGYSYEQYF

abundance: many
j_gene: TRBJ2-7
v_gene: TRBV20-1
d_gene: TRBD1
CDR3nt: TGCAGTGACCTCGGACAGGGAACCAACGAGCAGTACTTC
CDR3aa: CSDLGQGTNEQYF

abundance: few
j_gene: TRBJ1-2
v_gene: TRBV28
d_gene: TRBD1
CDR3nt: TGTGCCAGCAGCCCGGCAATGGGACAGGACAACTATGGCTACACCTTC
CDR3aa: CASSPAMGQDNYGYTF

abundance: few
j_gene: TRBJ2-2
v_gene: TRBV6-1
d_gene: NA
CDR3nt: TGTGCCAGCAGTCAACGATGGGGCACCGGGGAGCTGTTTTTT
CDR3aa: CASSQRWGTGELFF

abundance: NA
j_gene: TRBJ2-2
v_gene: TRBV12-3/TRBV12-4
d_gene: NA
CDR3nt: TGTGCCAGCAGTTTAGTTCGGGGGAACACCGGGGAGCTGTTTTTT
CDR3aa: CASSLVRGNTGELFF

abundance: NA
j_gene: TRBJ2-7
v_gene: TRBV20-1
d_gene: NA
CDR3nt: TGCAACCCGACAGACGGCTACGAGCAGTACTTC
CDR3aa: CNPTDGYEQYF

abundance: few
j_gene: TRBJ2-4
v_gene: TRBV11-2
d_gene: TRBD1
CDR3nt: TGTGCCAGCAGAAAACTACAGGGGGCAACGAACATTCAGTACTTC
CDR3aa: CASRKLQGATNIQYF

abundance: NA
j_gene: TRBJ2-7
v_gene: TRBV20-1
d_gene: TRBD2
CDR3nt: TGCAGTGCTAGGCGGACTAGCGGGGCGAAGGAGCAGTACTTC
CDR3aa: CSARRTSGAKEQYF

abundance: few
j_gene: TRBJ2-7
v_gene: TRBV28
d_gene: NA
CDR3nt: TGTGCCAGCAGGTCAGGGAATTTCGAGCAGTACTTC
CDR3aa: CASRSGNFEQYF